Below are 12 T cell receptor beta chains sequenced from a single sample in a study of human CD8 memory T cell subsets. Sequencing libraries of TCR beta were made by UMI-labeled 5' RACE. One entry per CDR3 protein results from TCRdb running MiXCR on the 5' RACE reads. The repertoire holds 7,300 or so distinct CDR3 sequences, with 3.9% as singletons. Sequencing was done on a sample of CD8+ T cells from PBMCs. Every receptor here comes from a human donor in good health.

This clonotype has ten or more counts. Here the CDR3 DNA reads TGTGCCAGCAGCCAGACAGGGAGTCCTAGAGAAGCTTTCTTT. This gives the protein CASSQTGSPREAFF. This rearrangement joins TRBV5-4 to TRBJ1-1; 7 bases map to TRBD1. The CDR3 totals 14 residues. The V and J ends lost 4 bases and 8 bases, in that order; junction bases with no gene match: 11. CDR1 is SGHNT, CDR2 YYREEE, per germline (reference sequence).

This clonotype has a count of ten or more. V and J are TRBV5-1 and TRBJ2-3, with 10 positions matching TRBD1. The CDR3 is 17 residues long. Germline assignment: CDR1 SGHRS and CDR2 YFSETQ. With V trimmed by 2 bases and J by 3 bases, 9 bases remained unmatched. CDR3 DNA sequence: TGCGCCAGCAGCTTAAAACTGACAGGGGGCGCGACAGATACGCAGTATTTT. This sequence encodes CASSLKLTGGATDTQYF.

Sample share makes this clonotype medium-sized. The chain uses TRBV5-6 and TRBJ1-1; no firm D call. Germline V gene lookup returns CDR1 SGHDT and CDR2 YYEEEE. The CDR3 has 15 residues. With 0 bases removed from V and 1 base from J, the gap between germline ends came to 10 bases. CDR3 in amino acids: CASSLGPGRNTEAFF. The CDR3 bases are TGTGCCAGCAGCTTGGGACCGGGTAGGAACACTGAAGCTTTCTTT.

This clonotype has a count of ten or more. This rearrangement joins TRBV6-2 or TRBV6-3 to TRBJ2-7; D unclear. The CDR3 contains 11 residues. V shed 2 bases and J shed 6 bases, with 5 bases lying between them. CDR1 and CDR2 (germline): MNHEY, SVGEGT. CDR3 bases: TGTGCCAGCAGTTACCCGAGCGAGCAGTACTTC. Its translation is CASSYPSEQYF.

This clonotype was detected many times. V is TRBV20-1 and J is TRBJ2-3; the D is unclear. This CDR3 has 14 residues. Germline CDR1 DFQATT, CDR2 SNEGSKA (reference sequence). Trimming removed 6 bases at V and 2 bases at J, with 15 bases between. CDR3: CSAPSERATDTQYF. In DNA, the CDR3 is TGCAGTGCCCCCTCGGAGCGAGCCACAGATACGCAGTATTTT.

The sample holds many counts of this clonotype. The V gene is TRBV7-6, the J gene TRBJ1-6; TRBD1 matches 10 bases. V lost 4 bases and J lost 0; bases outside the gene matches: 12. This CDR3 is built from 20 residues. CDR1 is SGHVS and CDR2 is FNYEAQ in the germline V gene. As DNA, the CDR3 is TGTGCCAGCAGCTCTCTTCCGGGACAGGGGATGGGCTCCTATAATTCACCCCTCCACTTT. It encodes CASSSLPGQGMGSYNSPLHF.

This clonotype showed up just a few times. The gene calls are TRBV6-5 and TRBJ2-7; D gene ambiguous. The germline CDR1 and CDR2 sequences are MNHEY and SVGAGI. Deletions cut 6 bases from V and 4 bases from J, with 7 bases between. The CDR3 runs to 11 residues. Here the CDR3 reads CASRVGYEQYF. CDR3 DNA sequence: TGTGCCAGCAGGGTGGGATACGAGCAGTACTTC.

This clonotype was counted ten times or more. The CDR3 DNA sequence: TGCAGCGTTGAAGGGTCAGGGGGCTTTGACTACGAGCAGTACTTC. Its translation: CSVEGSGGFDYEQYF. This rearrangement joins TRBV29-1 to TRBJ2-7; 8 bases are a match to TRBD1. CDR1 is SQVTM and CDR2 is ANQGSEA in the germline V gene. The CDR3 loop spans 15 amino acids. Trimming removed 1 base from V and 3 bases from J; junction bases left unmatched: 8.

This clonotype has a count of ten or more. The chain joins TRBV5-4 to TRBJ1-1; D is unclear. The CDR3 has 14 residues. CDR1 and CDR2 (germline): SGHNT, YYREEE (reference sequence). V lost 1 base and J 4 bases, leaving 11 bases between the germline ends. CDR3 DNA: TGTGCCAGCAGCTTGAGCGACAAAATCACTGAAGCTTTCTTT. Protein: CASSLSDKITEAFF.

This clonotype is judged medium-sized (0.01 to 0.1%). V is TRBV6-4 and J is TRBJ2-1; 7 nucleotides agree with TRBD2. The CDR3 is 16 residues long. Trimming took 5 bases from V and 0 from J; bases not matched to a gene: 7. Germline loops: CDR1 MRHNA, CDR2 SNTAGT. CDR3 bases: TGTGCCAGCAGTCCCCACACTAGCGACTCCTACAATGAGCAGTTCTTC. This translates into CASSPHTSDSYNEQFF.

A few counts support this clonotype. This sequence joins TRBV10-2 and TRBJ2-7; 9 nucleotides agree with TRBD1. CDR3 length: 13 residues. The V and J ends lost 8 bases and 0 bases, in that order; junction bases with no gene match: 2. The germline V gene encodes CDR1 WSHSY and CDR2 SAAADI. Here the CDR3 reads CASEDRGSYEQYF. Here the CDR3 DNA reads TGCGCCAGCGAGGACAGGGGCTCCTACGAGCAGTACTTC.

The V and J genes are TRBV27 and TRBJ2-5; D remains ambiguous. V was cut by 5 bases and J by 2 bases, with 15 bases left in between. The germline CDR1 and CDR2 sequences are MNHEY and SMNVEV (reference sequence). The CDR3 is 15 amino acids. The CDR3, as DNA: TGTGCCAGCAGTCCGTACCAGGTGTCGCAAGAGACCCAGTACTTC. Translated, it gives CASSPYQVSQETQYF.